This TCR beta chain was captured by sequencing in a study of blood T cell repertoires in COVID-19. Assignments of participants to cohorts depended upon their own reported clinical history. Only in-frame clones appear in the TCRdb table, and some are missing; sequencing was by immunoSEQ multiplex PCR. This sample yields about 200,000 clones, of which about 86% are seen a single time; over 6.5% belongs to the top ten. CDR1 and CDR2 (germline): MNHEY, SVGAGI. With 1 base removed from V and 6 bases from J, the gap between germline ends came to 11 bases. CDR3 length: 14 amino acids. The sequencing input was PBMCs or T cells enriched from blood (not recorded which). V is TRBV6-5 and J is TRBJ2-3; TRBD2 is a possible D gene (6 bases). This clonotype was obtained from a middle-aged man who had recovered from COVID-19. The CDR3 is CASSYLRGRDTQYF. The CDR3 DNA reads as TGTGCCAGCAGTTACTTGCGGGGTCGGGATACGCAGTATTTT.